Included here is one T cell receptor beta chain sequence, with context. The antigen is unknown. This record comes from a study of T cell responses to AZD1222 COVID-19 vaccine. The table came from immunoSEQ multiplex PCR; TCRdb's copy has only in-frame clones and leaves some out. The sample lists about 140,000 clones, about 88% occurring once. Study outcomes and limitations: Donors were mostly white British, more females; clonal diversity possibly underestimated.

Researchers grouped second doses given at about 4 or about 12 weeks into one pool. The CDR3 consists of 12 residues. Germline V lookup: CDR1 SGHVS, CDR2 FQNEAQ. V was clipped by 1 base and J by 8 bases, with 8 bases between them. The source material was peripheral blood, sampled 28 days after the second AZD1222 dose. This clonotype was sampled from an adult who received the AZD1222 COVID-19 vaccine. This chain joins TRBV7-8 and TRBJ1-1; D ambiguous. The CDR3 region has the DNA TGTGCCAGCAGCTTAGAGGTATCCGAAGCTTTCTTT. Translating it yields CASSLEVSEAFF.